This TCR beta chain was found in a study of blood T cell repertoires in COVID-19. Study summary: Spain, Italy and the United States supplied samples that represented acute and convalescent COVID-19.

Source study methods: Quantification of nucleated cells was approximated via reference gene primer amplification. Assay: immunoSEQ multiplex PCR; the TCRdb copy retains only in-frame clones and omits some. D and trimming come from the DNA, and the V and J calls and clone size come from that table. The repertoire consists of about 220,000 clones, with about 80% occurring once and the leading ten covering approximately 1.3%. The CDR3 has 19 amino acids. Losses at the gene ends were 2 bases for V and 6 bases for J; bases not matched to a gene: 15. Germline V gene lookup returns CDR1 SGHVS and CDR2 FQNEAQ.

The V gene is TRBV7-8, the J gene TRBJ2-2; 10 bases align to TRBD2. This receptor was obtained from a woman in her forties with acute COVID-19. Specimen: PBMCs or T cells enriched from blood (not recorded which). CDR3 coding DNA: TGTGCCAGCAGCTTACTCGGTCGGCTAGCGGGAGTTCAGCCCGGGGAGCTGTTTTTT. Protein product: CASSLLGRLAGVQPGELFF.